This is a list of T cell receptor beta chains from one sample in a study of regulatory dendritic cells for organ transplantation. The table came from immunoSEQ multiplex PCR; TCRdb's copy has only in-frame clones and leaves some out. The sample includes under 30,000 clones, 60% to 80% of them seen just once. Sequenced material: memory CD4+ T cells from blood. All receptors come from a human donor in good health. Both conserved end residues are part of each CDR3. Each record gives: J gene, D gene, V gene, clone size, CDR3 protein, CDR3 DNA. The D gene is left open where the match is weak. The listing skips clone size in some rows; elsewhere it reads once, few, many or a size class.

J gene: TRBJ2-5; D gene: NA; V gene: TRBV19; clone size: NA; CDR3 protein: CASKQQYQETQYF; CDR3 DNA: TGTGCCAGTAAGCAGCAGTACCAAGAGACCCAGTACTTC
J gene: TRBJ1-2; D gene: NA; V gene: TRBV7-2; clone size: NA; CDR3 protein: CASSLGVADYYGYTF; CDR3 DNA: TGTGCCAGCAGCTTAGGTGTCGCGGATTATTATGGCTACACCTTC
J gene: TRBJ2-7; D gene: TRBD1; V gene: TRBV5-1; clone size: NA; CDR3 protein: CASSFGQGPYEQYF; CDR3 DNA: TGCGCCAGCAGCTTCGGACAGGGACCCTACGAGCAGTACTTC
J gene: TRBJ2-5; D gene: NA; V gene: TRBV4-3; clone size: NA; CDR3 protein: CASSQAGHLGETQYF; CDR3 DNA: TGCGCCAGCAGCCAGGCCGGACACTTAGGAGAGACCCAGTACTTC
J gene: TRBJ1-2; D gene: TRBD1; V gene: TRBV30; clone size: NA; CDR3 protein: CAWRQQGWVRGYTF; CDR3 DNA: TGTGCCTGGAGACAACAGGGGTGGGTTCGCGGCTACACCTTC
J gene: TRBJ2-1; D gene: NA; V gene: TRBV9; clone size: once; CDR3 protein: CASSPLVGTEQFF; CDR3 DNA: TGTGCCAGCAGCCCACTGGTTGGAACTGAGCAGTTCTTC
J gene: TRBJ2-3; D gene: NA; V gene: TRBV20-1; clone size: NA; CDR3 protein: CSASRTDTQYF; CDR3 DNA: TGCAGTGCTAGTAGAACAGATACGCAGTATTTT
J gene: TRBJ2-3; D gene: TRBD2; V gene: TRBV6-5; clone size: once; CDR3 protein: CASAVAGGRGDTQYF; CDR3 DNA: TGTGCCAGCGCAGTAGCGGGAGGGCGTGGAGATACGCAGTATTTT
J gene: TRBJ2-3; D gene: TRBD1; V gene: TRBV7-2; clone size: NA; CDR3 protein: CASSPDRYSTDTQYF; CDR3 DNA: TGTGCCAGCAGCCCGGACAGGTATAGCACAGATACGCAGTATTTT
J gene: TRBJ2-7; D gene: NA; V gene: TRBV7-9; clone size: once; CDR3 protein: CASSQGVYEQYF; CDR3 DNA: TGTGCCAGCAGCCAAGGCGTCTACGAGCAGTACTTC
J gene: TRBJ2-4; D gene: NA; V gene: TRBV15; clone size: NA; CDR3 protein: CATSRDLAKNIQYF; CDR3 DNA: TGTGCCACCAGCAGAGATCTCGCCAAAAACATTCAGTACTTC
J gene: TRBJ2-2; D gene: NA; V gene: TRBV7-9; clone size: few; CDR3 protein: CASSLWSTGELFF; CDR3 DNA: TGTGCCAGCAGCTTATGGAGCACCGGGGAGCTGTTTTTT
J gene: TRBJ2-5; D gene: NA; V gene: TRBV30; clone size: NA; CDR3 protein: CAWSTRRGGLRETQYF; CDR3 DNA: TGTGCCTGGAGTACCCGGCGAGGAGGGCTCCGGGAGACCCAGTACTTC
J gene: TRBJ2-7; D gene: NA; V gene: TRBV7-3; clone size: NA; CDR3 protein: CASSLAQPYEQYF; CDR3 DNA: TGTGCCAGCAGTCTAGCACAGCCCTACGAGCAGTACTTC
J gene: TRBJ1-1; D gene: NA; V gene: TRBV6-5; clone size: NA; CDR3 protein: CASSNGRGAEAFF; CDR3 DNA: TGTGCCAGCAGCAACGGCAGGGGCGCTGAAGCTTTCTTT
J gene: TRBJ2-1; D gene: NA; V gene: TRBV4-1; clone size: NA; CDR3 protein: CASSPLGRYNEQFF; CDR3 DNA: TGCGCCAGCAGCCCGTTAGGGCGGTACAATGAGCAGTTCTTC
J gene: TRBJ2-1; D gene: NA; V gene: TRBV14; clone size: NA; CDR3 protein: CASKVPGAPYNEQFF; CDR3 DNA: TGTGCCAGCAAGGTTCCCGGGGCCCCCTACAATGAGCAGTTCTTC
J gene: TRBJ1-2; D gene: NA; V gene: TRBV4-3; clone size: few; CDR3 protein: CASSQEARGEYGYTF; CDR3 DNA: TGCGCCAGCAGCCAAGAGGCCAGGGGCGAATATGGCTACACCTTC
J gene: TRBJ2-7; D gene: NA; V gene: TRBV6-5; clone size: NA; CDR3 protein: CASRSPTKAPYEQYF; CDR3 DNA: TGTGCCAGCAGGAGCCCCACCAAGGCCCCCTACGAGCAGTACTTC
J gene: TRBJ2-7; D gene: NA; V gene: TRBV11-2; clone size: NA; CDR3 protein: CASSPDVQSQPRYF; CDR3 DNA: TGTGCCAGCAGCCCAGATGTCCAGAGTCAGCCCCGGTACTTC
J gene: TRBJ2-6; D gene: TRBD1; V gene: TRBV5-4; clone size: NA; CDR3 protein: CASSSMDRGPSGANVLTF; CDR3 DNA: TGTGCCAGCAGCTCCATGGACAGGGGGCCCTCTGGGGCCAACGTCCTGACTTTC
J gene: TRBJ2-7; D gene: NA; V gene: TRBV10-3; clone size: few; CDR3 protein: CAISDTYEQYF; CDR3 DNA: TGTGCCATCAGTGACACCTACGAGCAGTACTTC
J gene: TRBJ2-4; D gene: NA; V gene: TRBV7-2; clone size: once; CDR3 protein: CASSDPPALHIQYF; CDR3 DNA: TGTGCCAGCAGCGATCCCCCAGCCTTGCACATTCAGTACTTC
J gene: TRBJ1-4; D gene: NA; V gene: TRBV7-8; clone size: NA; CDR3 protein: CASKGSGEKLFF; CDR3 DNA: TGTGCCAGCAAGGGGTCGGGCGAAAAACTGTTTTTT
J gene: TRBJ1-1; D gene: NA; V gene: TRBV19; clone size: NA; CDR3 protein: CASSMLRGGEAFF; CDR3 DNA: TGTGCCAGTAGTATGCTGCGAGGGGGTGAAGCTTTCTTT
J gene: TRBJ1-1; D gene: NA; V gene: TRBV19; clone size: NA; CDR3 protein: CASSSSGSMNTEAFF; CDR3 DNA: TGTGCCAGTAGCTCGTCAGGGAGCATGAACACTGAAGCTTTCTTT
J gene: TRBJ1-2; D gene: NA; V gene: TRBV6-4; clone size: NA; CDR3 protein: CASAHWGTKNYGYTF; CDR3 DNA: TGTGCCAGCGCTCACTGGGGGACAAAGAACTATGGCTACACCTTC
J gene: TRBJ2-7; D gene: NA; V gene: TRBV11-2; clone size: NA; CDR3 protein: CASSFSVPAYEQYF; CDR3 DNA: TGTGCCAGCAGCTTCTCCGTTCCTGCCTACGAGCAGTACTTC
J gene: TRBJ2-7; D gene: TRBD2; V gene: TRBV7-2; clone size: once; CDR3 protein: CASSAGGGAYEQYF; CDR3 DNA: TGTGCCAGCAGCGCGGGGGGGGGAGCCTACGAGCAGTACTTC
J gene: TRBJ1-2; D gene: TRBD1; V gene: TRBV6-1; clone size: NA; CDR3 protein: CASRRRGSSEYGYTF; CDR3 DNA: TGTGCCAGCAGACGCAGGGGGTCGTCGGAATATGGCTACACCTTC
J gene: TRBJ2-3; D gene: TRBD2; V gene: TRBV7-3; clone size: NA; CDR3 protein: CASSLTSSGSGSTDTQYF; CDR3 DNA: TGTGCCAGCAGCTTAACGTCTTCCGGTAGCGGGTCAACAGATACGCAGTATTTT
J gene: TRBJ2-7; D gene: NA; V gene: TRBV11-2; clone size: NA; CDR3 protein: CASSLDSPSALGQLKGEQYF; CDR3 DNA: TGTGCCAGCAGCTTAGATTCCCCTAGCGCGCTCGGACAACTGAAGGGCGAGCAGTACTTC
J gene: TRBJ1-4; D gene: TRBD1; V gene: TRBV28; clone size: NA; CDR3 protein: CASSPWDREDEKLFF; CDR3 DNA: TGTGCCAGCAGTCCCTGGGACAGGGAGGATGAAAAACTGTTTTTT
J gene: TRBJ2-1; D gene: NA; V gene: TRBV7-2; clone size: NA; CDR3 protein: CASSLVVGVSSYNEQFF; CDR3 DNA: TGTGCCAGCAGCTTAGTAGTAGGGGTCAGCTCCTACAATGAGCAGTTCTTC
J gene: TRBJ2-5; D gene: TRBD1; V gene: TRBV28; clone size: once; CDR3 protein: CASSQSTTGGGRETQYF; CDR3 DNA: TGTGCCAGCAGCCAGTCCACCACAGGGGGTGGAAGAGAGACCCAGTACTTC
J gene: TRBJ1-2; D gene: NA; V gene: TRBV4-1; clone size: NA; CDR3 protein: CASSQDIGYSGYGYTF; CDR3 DNA: TGCGCCAGCAGCCAAGATATCGGGTATAGTGGCTATGGCTACACCTTC
J gene: TRBJ2-7; D gene: NA; V gene: TRBV7-2; clone size: once; CDR3 protein: CASSYRSGERAYEQYF; CDR3 DNA: TGTGCCAGCAGCTACAGGTCGGGGGAGAGGGCCTACGAGCAGTACTTC
J gene: TRBJ1-1; D gene: NA; V gene: TRBV7-2; clone size: NA; CDR3 protein: CASSLHGTLNTEAFF; CDR3 DNA: TGTGCCAGCAGCCTACATGGCACATTGAACACTGAAGCTTTCTTT
J gene: TRBJ1-1; D gene: NA; V gene: TRBV9; clone size: NA; CDR3 protein: CASSPGSGGAFF; CDR3 DNA: TGTGCCAGCAGCCCCGGTTCAGGCGGGGCTTTCTTT
J gene: TRBJ1-2; D gene: TRBD1; V gene: TRBV5-5; clone size: NA; CDR3 protein: CASSLATGKSNYGYTF; CDR3 DNA: TGTGCCAGCAGCTTGGCGACAGGGAAATCTAACTATGGCTACACCTTC
J gene: TRBJ2-3; D gene: NA; V gene: TRBV4-1; clone size: NA; CDR3 protein: CASSLKGQGSNTDTQYF; CDR3 DNA: TGCGCCAGCAGCCTCAAAGGGCAGGGAAGTAACACAGATACGCAGTATTTT
J gene: TRBJ2-2; D gene: NA; V gene: TRBV4-2; clone size: NA; CDR3 protein: CASSQPGDNTGELFF; CDR3 DNA: TGTGCCAGCAGCCAGCCGGGAGATAACACCGGGGAGCTGTTTTTT
J gene: TRBJ1-1; D gene: NA; V gene: TRBV18; clone size: few; CDR3 protein: CASSPSRTRGTEAFF; CDR3 DNA: TGTGCCAGCTCACCGTCTCGGACTCGGGGCACTGAAGCTTTCTTT
J gene: TRBJ2-7; D gene: TRBD1; V gene: TRBV19; clone size: few; CDR3 protein: CASSGTGSNEQYF; CDR3 DNA: TGTGCCAGTAGTGGGACAGGGTCTAACGAGCAGTACTTC
J gene: TRBJ1-2; D gene: NA; V gene: TRBV4-3; clone size: once; CDR3 protein: CASSQDLGWDRYTF; CDR3 DNA: TGCGCCAGCAGCCAAGATCTAGGCTGGGATCGCTACACCTTC
J gene: TRBJ1-6; D gene: TRBD1; V gene: TRBV14; clone size: NA; CDR3 protein: CASSQDRGTTLHF; CDR3 DNA: TGTGCCAGCAGCCAAGACAGGGGGACCACCCTCCACTTT
J gene: TRBJ1-1; D gene: TRBD1; V gene: TRBV7-6; clone size: NA; CDR3 protein: CASSPETGGFGTEAFF; CDR3 DNA: TGTGCCAGCAGCCCCGAGACAGGGGGCTTCGGGACTGAAGCTTTCTTT
J gene: TRBJ2-1; D gene: NA; V gene: TRBV18; clone size: NA; CDR3 protein: CASSPPTVSNEQFF; CDR3 DNA: TGTGCCAGCTCACCACCAACTGTCTCTAATGAGCAGTTCTTC